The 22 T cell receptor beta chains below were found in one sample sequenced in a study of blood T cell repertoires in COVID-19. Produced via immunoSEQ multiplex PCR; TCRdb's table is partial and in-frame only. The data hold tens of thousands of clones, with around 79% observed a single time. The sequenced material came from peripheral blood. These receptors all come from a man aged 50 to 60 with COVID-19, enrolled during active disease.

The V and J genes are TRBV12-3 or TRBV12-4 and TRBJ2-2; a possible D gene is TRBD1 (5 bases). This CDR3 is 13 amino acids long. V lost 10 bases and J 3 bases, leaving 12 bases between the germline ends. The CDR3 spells CANRPGYTGELFF. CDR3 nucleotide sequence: TGTGCCAACAGACCAGGGTACACCGGGGAGCTGTTTTTT.

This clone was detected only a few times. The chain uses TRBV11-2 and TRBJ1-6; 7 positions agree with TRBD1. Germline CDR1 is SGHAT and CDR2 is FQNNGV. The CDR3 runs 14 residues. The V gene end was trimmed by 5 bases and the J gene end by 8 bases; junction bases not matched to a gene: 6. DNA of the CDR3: TGTGCCAGCAGCAACCGGGACAGCTATTCACCCCTCCACTTT. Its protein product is CASSNRDSYSPLHF.

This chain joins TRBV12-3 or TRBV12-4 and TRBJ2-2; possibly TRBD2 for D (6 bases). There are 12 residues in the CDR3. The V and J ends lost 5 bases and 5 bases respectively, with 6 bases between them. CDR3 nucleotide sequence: TGTGCCAGCAGTCGGGGGACCGGGGAGCTGTTTTTT. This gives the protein CASSRGTGELFF.

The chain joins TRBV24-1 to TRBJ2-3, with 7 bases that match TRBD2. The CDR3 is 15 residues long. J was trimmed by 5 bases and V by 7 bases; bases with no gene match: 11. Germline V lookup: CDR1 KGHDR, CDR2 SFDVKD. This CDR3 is CATSPPQGGRDTQYF. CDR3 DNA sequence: TGTGCCACCAGCCCTCCCCAGGGAGGGCGAGATACGCAGTATTTT.

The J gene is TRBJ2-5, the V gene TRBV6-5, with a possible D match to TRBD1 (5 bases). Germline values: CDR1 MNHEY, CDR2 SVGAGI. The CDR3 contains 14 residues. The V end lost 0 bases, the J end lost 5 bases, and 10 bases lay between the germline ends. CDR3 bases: TGTGCCAGCAGTTACTCTATGGGGCGGGAGACCCAGTACTTC. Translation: CASSYSMGRETQYF.

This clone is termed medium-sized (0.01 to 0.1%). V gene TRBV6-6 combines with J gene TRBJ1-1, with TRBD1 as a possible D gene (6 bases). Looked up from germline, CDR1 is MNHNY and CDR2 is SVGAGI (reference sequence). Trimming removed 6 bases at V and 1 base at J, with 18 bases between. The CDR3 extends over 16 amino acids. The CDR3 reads CASSKQGGPGNTEAFF. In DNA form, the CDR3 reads TGTGCCAGCAGCAAACAGGGAGGGCCTGGGAACACTGAAGCTTTCTTT.

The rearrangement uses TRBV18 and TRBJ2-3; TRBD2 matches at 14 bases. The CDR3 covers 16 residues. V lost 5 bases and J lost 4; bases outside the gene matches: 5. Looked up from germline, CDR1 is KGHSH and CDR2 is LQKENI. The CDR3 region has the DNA TGTGCCAGCTCATTAGGGACTAGCGGGAGCCCAGATACGCAGTATTTT. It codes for CASSLGTSGSPDTQYF.

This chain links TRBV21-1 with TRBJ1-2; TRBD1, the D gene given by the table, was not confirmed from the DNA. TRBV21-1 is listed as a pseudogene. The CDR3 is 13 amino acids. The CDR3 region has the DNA TGTGCCAGCAGCAAAGCTTGGACAGAAGGCTACACCTTC. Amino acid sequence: CASSKAWTEGYTF.

DNA for the CDR3: TGTGCCACCAGGGAAGGGGGCCGGACCGGGGAGCTGTTTTTT. Translation gives CATREGGRTGELFF. This chain joins TRBV6-1 and TRBJ2-2; TRBD1 aligns across 7 bases. This CDR3 is 14 amino acids long. V shed 10 bases, J shed 5 bases, and the junction held 10 bases outside the gene matches. Germline V CDR1 and CDR2: MNHNS, SASEGT.

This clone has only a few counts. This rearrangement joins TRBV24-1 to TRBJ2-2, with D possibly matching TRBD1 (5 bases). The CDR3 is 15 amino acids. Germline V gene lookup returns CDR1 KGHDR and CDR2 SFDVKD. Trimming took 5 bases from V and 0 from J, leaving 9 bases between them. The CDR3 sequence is CATSVAGTNTGELFF. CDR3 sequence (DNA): TGTGCCACCAGTGTTGCAGGGACGAACACCGGGGAGCTGTTTTTT.

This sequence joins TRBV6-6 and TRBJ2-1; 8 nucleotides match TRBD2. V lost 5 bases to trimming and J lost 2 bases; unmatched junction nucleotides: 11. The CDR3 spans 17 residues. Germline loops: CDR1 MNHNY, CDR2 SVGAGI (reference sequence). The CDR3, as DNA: TGTGCCAGCAGTCCAGCGGGGGTACGCCGCGCCTACAATGAGCAGTTCTTC. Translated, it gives CASSPAGVRRAYNEQFF.

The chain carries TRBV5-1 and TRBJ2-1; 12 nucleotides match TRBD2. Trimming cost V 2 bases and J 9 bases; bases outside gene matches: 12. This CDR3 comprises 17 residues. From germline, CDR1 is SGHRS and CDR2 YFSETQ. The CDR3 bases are TGCGCCAGCAGCTTTCTAGCGGGGGGGCTGGTTACTGGTGAGCAGTTCTTC. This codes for CASSFLAGGLVTGEQFF. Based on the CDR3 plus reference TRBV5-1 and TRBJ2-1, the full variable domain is KAGVTQTPRYLIKTRGQQVTLSCSPISGHRSVSWYQQTPGQGLQFLFEYFSETQRNKGNFPGRFSGRQFSNSRSEMNVSTLELGDSALYLCASSFLAGGLVTGEQFFGPGTRLTVL.

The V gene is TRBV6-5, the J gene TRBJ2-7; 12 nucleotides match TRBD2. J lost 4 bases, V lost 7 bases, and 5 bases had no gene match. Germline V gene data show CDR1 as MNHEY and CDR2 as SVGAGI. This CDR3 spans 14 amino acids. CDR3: CASTLTSGGYEQYF. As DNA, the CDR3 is TGTGCCAGCACTCTGACTAGCGGGGGTTACGAGCAGTACTTC.

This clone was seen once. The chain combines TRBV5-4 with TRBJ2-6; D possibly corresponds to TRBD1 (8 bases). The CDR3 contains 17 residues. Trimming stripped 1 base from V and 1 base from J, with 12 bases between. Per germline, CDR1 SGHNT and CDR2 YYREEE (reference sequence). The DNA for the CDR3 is TGTGCCAGCAGCTTGTACAGGGGGGGGTCTGGGGCCAACGTCCTGACTTTC. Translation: CASSLYRGGSGANVLTF.

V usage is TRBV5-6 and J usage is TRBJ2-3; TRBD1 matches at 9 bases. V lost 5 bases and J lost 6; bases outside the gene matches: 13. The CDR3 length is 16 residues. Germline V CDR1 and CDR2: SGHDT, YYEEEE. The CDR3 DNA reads TGTGCCAGCAGGGAAACAGGGGGCGCGTGGCTTGATACGCAGTATTTT. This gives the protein CASRETGGAWLDTQYF.

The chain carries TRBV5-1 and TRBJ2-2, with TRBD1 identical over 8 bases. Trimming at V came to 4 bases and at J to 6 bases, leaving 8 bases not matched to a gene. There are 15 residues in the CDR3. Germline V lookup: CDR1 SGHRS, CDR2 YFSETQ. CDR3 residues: CASSLLTGVSGELFF. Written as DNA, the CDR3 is TGCGCCAGCAGCCTGTTGACAGGGGTGTCCGGGGAGCTGTTTTTT. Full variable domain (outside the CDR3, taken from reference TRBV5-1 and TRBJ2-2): KAGVTQTPRYLIKTRGQQVTLSCSPISGHRSVSWYQQTPGQGLQFLFEYFSETQRNKGNFPGRFSGRQFSNSRSEMNVSTLELGDSALYLCASSLLTGVSGELFFGEGSRLTVL.

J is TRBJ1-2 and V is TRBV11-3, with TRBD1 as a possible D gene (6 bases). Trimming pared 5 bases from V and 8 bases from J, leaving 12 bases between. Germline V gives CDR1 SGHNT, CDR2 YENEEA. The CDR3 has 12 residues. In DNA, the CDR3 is TGTGCCAGCAGCCCGAGGGGGTCGGGCTACACCTTC. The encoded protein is CASSPRGSGYTF.

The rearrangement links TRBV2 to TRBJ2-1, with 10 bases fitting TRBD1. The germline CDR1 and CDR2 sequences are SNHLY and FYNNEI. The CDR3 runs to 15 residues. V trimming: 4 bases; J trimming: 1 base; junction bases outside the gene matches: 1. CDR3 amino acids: CASSGTGGSYNEQFF. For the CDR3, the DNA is TGTGCCAGCAGTGGGACAGGGGGATCCTACAATGAGCAGTTCTTC.

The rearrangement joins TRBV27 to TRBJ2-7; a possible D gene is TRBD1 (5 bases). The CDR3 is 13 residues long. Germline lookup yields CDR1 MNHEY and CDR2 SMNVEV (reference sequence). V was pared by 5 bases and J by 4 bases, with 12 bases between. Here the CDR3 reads CASSARTPYEQYF. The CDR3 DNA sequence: TGTGCCAGCAGTGCACGGACACCATACGAGCAGTACTTC.

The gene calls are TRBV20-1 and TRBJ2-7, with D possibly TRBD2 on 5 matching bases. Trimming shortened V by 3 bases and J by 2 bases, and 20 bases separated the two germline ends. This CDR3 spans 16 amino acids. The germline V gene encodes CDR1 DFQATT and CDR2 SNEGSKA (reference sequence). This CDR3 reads CSASPRKLVVTYEQYF. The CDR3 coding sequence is TGCAGTGCTAGTCCGCGGAAACTAGTCGTAACCTACGAGCAGTACTTC.

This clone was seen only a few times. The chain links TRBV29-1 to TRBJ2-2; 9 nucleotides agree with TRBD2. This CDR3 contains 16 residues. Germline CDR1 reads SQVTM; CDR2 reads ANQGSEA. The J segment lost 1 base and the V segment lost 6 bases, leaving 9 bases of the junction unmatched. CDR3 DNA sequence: TGCAGCGTCTCCCTTAGCGGGGGAAAGAACACCGGGGAGCTGTTTTTT. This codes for CSVSLSGGKNTGELFF.

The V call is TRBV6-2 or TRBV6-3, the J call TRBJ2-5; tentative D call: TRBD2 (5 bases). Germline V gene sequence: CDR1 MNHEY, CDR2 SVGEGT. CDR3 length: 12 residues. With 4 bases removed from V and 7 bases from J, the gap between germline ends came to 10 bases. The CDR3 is CASSSDAGTQYF. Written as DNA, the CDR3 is TGTGCCAGCAGTTCCGACGCGGGGACCCAGTACTTC.